This T cell receptor beta chain appears in the sequencing data of a study of blood T cell repertoires in COVID-19. Germline CDR1 and CDR2: SGHRS and YFSETQ. The V end lost 4 bases, the J end lost 0 bases, and 10 bases lay between the germline ends. The CDR3 consists of 14 residues. This study enrolled people aged 18 to 89 from roughly 24 US geographic areas. Cohorts were determined from participant-reported clinical history. Libraries were prepared by immunoSEQ multiplex PCR; TCRdb keeps only in-frame clonotypes and omits some of them. The profile shows approximately 380,000 clones, 88% of them singletons.

Specimen: PBMCs or T cells enriched from blood (not recorded which). The sequence derives from a young woman who had recovered from COVID-19. The chain couples TRBV5-1 to TRBJ1-1; no firm D call. The CDR3, as DNA: TGCGCCAGCAGCCGAGATCCCATGAACACTGAAGCTTTCTTT. Amino acid sequence: CASSRDPMNTEAFF.